This T cell receptor beta chain appears in the sequencing data of a study of glioma-infiltrating T cells after dendritic cell vaccination. The repertoire was sequenced with immunoSEQ multiplex PCR; TCRdb's copy has only in-frame clones and lacks some. This sample has tens of thousands of clones; around 86% occur once, and the top ten carry roughly 8.2%. The CDR3 contains 14 residues. Germline lookup yields CDR1 SGDLS and CDR2 YYNGEE. V lost 0 bases to trimming and J lost 4 bases; unmatched junction nucleotides: 3. The TCR was taken from a human donor with glioblastoma. The specimen was blood, collected before dendritic cell vaccination. The rearrangement joins TRBV9 to TRBJ1-2; 7 bases fit TRBD1. CDR3 in amino acids: CASSVEQGSYGYTF. Written as DNA, the CDR3 is TGTGCCAGCAGCGTAGAACAGGGGAGCTATGGCTACACCTTC.